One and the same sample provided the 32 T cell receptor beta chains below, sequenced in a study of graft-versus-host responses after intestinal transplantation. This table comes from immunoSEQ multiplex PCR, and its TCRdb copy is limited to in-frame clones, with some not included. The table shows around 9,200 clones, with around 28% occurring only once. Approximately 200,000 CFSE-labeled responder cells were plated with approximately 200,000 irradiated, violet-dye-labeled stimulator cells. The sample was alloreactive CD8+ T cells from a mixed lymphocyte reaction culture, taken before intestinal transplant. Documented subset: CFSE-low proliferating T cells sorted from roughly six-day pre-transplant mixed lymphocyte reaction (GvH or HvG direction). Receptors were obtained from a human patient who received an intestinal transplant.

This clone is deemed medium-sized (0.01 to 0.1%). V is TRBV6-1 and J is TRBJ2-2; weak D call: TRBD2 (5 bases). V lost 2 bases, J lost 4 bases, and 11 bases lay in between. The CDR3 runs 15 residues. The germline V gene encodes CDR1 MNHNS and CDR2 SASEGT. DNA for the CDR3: TGTGCCAGCAGTGAATGGAGGACGACCACCGGGGAGCTGTTTTTT. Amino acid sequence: CASSEWRTTTGELFF.

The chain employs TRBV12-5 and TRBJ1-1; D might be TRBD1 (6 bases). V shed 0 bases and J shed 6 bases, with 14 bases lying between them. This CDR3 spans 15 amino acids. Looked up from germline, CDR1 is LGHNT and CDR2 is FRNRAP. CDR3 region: CASGLVLGGDSEAFF. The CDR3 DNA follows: TGTGCTAGTGGTTTGGTACTAGGGGGGGATTCTGAAGCTTTCTTT.

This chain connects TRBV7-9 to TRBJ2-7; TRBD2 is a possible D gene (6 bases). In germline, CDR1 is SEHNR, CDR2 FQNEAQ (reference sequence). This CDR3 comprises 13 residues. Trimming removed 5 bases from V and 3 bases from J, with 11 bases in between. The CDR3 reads CASSPWRGYEQYF. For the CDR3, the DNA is TGTGCCAGCAGCCCCTGGAGGGGCTACGAGCAGTACTTC.

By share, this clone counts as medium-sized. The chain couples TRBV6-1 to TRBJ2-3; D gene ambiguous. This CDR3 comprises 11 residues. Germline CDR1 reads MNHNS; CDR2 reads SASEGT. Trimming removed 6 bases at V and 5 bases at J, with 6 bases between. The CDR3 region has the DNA TGTGCCAGCAGCCCCATAGATACGCAGTATTTT. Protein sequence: CASSPIDTQYF.

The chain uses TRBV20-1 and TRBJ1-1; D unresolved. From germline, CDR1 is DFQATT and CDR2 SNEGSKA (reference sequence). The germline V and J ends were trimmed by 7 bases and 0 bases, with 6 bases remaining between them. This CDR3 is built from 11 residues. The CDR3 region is CSGDLNTEAFF. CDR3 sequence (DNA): TGCAGTGGTGACTTGAACACTGAAGCTTTCTTT.

The CDR3 nucleotides are TGTGCCAGCAGCCTACCGGGACAGTCCTACGAGCAGTACTTC. It encodes CASSLPGQSYEQYF. This chain joins TRBV7-9 and TRBJ2-7, with TRBD1 matching over 7 bases. CDR3 length: 14 residues. V gave up 5 bases and J gave up 1 base; unmatched junction bases: 5. Per the germline V gene, CDR1 is SEHNR and CDR2 is FQNEAQ (reference sequence).

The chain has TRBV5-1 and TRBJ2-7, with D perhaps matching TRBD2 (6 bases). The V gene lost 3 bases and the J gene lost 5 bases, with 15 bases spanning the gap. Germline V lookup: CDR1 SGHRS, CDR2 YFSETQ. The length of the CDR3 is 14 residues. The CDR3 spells CASSSHRGVDEQYF. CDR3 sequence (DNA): TGCGCCAGCAGCTCCCACCGCGGGGTTGACGAGCAGTACTTC.

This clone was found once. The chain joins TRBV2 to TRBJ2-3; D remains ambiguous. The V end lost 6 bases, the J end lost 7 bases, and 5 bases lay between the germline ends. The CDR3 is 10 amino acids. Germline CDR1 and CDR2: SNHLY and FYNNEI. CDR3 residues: CASRGHTQYF. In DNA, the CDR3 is TGTGCCAGCAGGGGCCATACGCAGTATTTT.

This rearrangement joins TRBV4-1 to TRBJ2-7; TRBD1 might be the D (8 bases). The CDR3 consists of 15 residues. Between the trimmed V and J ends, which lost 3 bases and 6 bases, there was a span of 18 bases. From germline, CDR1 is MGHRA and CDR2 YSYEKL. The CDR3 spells CASSHQWTGRGEQYF. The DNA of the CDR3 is TGCGCCAGCAGCCACCAATGGACAGGGAGGGGCGAGCAGTACTTC.

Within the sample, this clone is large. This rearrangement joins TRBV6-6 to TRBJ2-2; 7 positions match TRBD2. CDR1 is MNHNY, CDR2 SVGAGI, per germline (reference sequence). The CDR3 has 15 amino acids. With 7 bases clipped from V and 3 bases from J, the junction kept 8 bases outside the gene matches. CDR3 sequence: CASTRFGGDTGELFF. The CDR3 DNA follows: TGTGCCAGCACGAGATTTGGGGGGGACACCGGGGAGCTGTTTTTT.

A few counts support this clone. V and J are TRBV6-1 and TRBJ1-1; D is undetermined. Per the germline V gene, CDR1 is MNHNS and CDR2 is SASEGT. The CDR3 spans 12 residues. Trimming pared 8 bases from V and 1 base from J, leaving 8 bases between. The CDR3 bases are TGTGCCAGCCCCCGGGGGAACACTGAAGCTTTCTTT. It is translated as CASPRGNTEAFF.

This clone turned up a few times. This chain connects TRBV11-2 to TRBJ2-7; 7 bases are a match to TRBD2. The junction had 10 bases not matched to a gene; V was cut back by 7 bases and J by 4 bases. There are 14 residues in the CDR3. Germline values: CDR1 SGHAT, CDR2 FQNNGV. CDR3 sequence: CASTGGAGLYEQYF. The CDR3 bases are TGTGCCAGCACGGGAGGCGCGGGTCTGTACGAGCAGTACTTC.

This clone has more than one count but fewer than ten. CDR3 DNA: TGTGCCAGCAGTTTCCAGGGTTTCTATGGCTACACCTTC. Its translation is CASSFQGFYGYTF. This chain connects TRBV6-1 to TRBJ1-2; D might be TRBD1 (5 bases). Trimming stripped 5 bases from V and 4 bases from J, with 11 bases between. CDR1 is MNHNS and CDR2 is SASEGT in the germline V gene. The CDR3 spans 13 residues.

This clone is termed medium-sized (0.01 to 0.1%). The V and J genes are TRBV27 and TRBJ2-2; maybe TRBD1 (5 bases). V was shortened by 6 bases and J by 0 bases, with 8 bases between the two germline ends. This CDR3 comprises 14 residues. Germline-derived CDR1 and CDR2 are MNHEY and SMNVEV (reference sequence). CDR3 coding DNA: TGTGCCAGCAGGTGGGGCGCGAACACCGGGGAGCTGTTTTTT. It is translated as CASRWGANTGELFF.

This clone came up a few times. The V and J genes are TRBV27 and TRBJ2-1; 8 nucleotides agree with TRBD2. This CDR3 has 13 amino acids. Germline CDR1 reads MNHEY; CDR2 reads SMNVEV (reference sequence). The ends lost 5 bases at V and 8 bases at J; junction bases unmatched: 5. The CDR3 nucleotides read TGTGCCAGCAGTCCCGGGACTAGTTATGAGCAGTTCTTC. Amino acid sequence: CASSPGTSYEQFF.

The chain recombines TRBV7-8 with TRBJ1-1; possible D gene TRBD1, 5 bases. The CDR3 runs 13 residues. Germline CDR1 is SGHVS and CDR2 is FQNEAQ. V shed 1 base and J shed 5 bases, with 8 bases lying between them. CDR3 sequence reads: CASSLGGGTEAFF. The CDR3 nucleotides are TGTGCCAGCAGCTTAGGGGGGGGGACTGAAGCTTTCTTT.

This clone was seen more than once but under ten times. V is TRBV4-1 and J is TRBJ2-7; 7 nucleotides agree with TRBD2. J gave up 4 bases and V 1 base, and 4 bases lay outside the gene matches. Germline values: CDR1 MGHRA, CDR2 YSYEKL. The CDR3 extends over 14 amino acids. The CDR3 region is CASSQGWGLYEQYF. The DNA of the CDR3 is TGCGCCAGCAGCCAAGGATGGGGACTATACGAGCAGTACTTC.

The CDR3 loop reads CASSEEIGGGPTDTQYF. In DNA form, the CDR3 reads TGTGCCAGCAGCGAGGAGATCGGGGGAGGCCCAACAGATACGCAGTATTTT. The V and J genes are TRBV9 and TRBJ2-3, with a weak D call TRBD2 (6 bases). CDR3 length: 17 residues. Trimming shortened V by 3 bases and J by 3 bases, and 20 bases separated the two germline ends. The germline gives CDR1 SGDLS, CDR2 YYNGEE.

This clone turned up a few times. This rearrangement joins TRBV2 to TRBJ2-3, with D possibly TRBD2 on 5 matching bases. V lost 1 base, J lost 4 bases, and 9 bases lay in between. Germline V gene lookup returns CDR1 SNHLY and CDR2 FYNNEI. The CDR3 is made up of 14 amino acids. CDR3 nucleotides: TGTGCCAGCAGTGAAGTCCTAGCCCCAGATACGCAGTATTTT. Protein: CASSEVLAPDTQYF.

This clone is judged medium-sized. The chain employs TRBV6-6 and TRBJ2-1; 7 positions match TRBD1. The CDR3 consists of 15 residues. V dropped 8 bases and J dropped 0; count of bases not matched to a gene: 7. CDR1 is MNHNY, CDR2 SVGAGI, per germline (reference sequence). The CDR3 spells CASGLGQSSYNEQFF. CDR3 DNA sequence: TGTGCCAGCGGCCTGGGACAGAGCTCCTACAATGAGCAGTTCTTC.

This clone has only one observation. This CDR3 reads CASSLVGESYEQYF. The CDR3 bases are TGTGCCAGCAGCTTAGTCGGGGAGTCCTACGAGCAGTACTTC. This chain joins TRBV11-2 and TRBJ2-7; TRBD2 is a possible D gene (5 bases). The CDR3 consists of 14 residues. Germline values: CDR1 SGHAT, CDR2 FQNNGV. Trimming cost V 1 base and J 1 base, with 8 bases left between them.

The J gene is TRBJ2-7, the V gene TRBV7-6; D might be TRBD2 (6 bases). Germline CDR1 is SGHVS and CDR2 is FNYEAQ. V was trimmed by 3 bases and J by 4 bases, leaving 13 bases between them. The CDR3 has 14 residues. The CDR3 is CASSFSTSQYEQYF. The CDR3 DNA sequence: TGTGCCAGCAGCTTCTCAACTAGCCAGTACGAGCAGTACTTC. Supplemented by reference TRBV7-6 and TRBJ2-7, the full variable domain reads GAGVSQSPRYKVTKRGQDVALRCDPISGHVSLYWYRQALGQGPEFLTYFNYEAQQDKSGLPNDRFSAERPEGSISTLTIQRTEQRDSAMYRCASSFSTSQYEQYFGPGTRLTVT.

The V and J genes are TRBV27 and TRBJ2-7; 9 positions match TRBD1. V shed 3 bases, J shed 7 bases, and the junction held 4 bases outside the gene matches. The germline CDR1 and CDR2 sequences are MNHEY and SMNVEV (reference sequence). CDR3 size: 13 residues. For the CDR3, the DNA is TGTGCCAGCAGTTTGGGGACAGGGACAGAGCAGTACTTC. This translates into CASSLGTGTEQYF.

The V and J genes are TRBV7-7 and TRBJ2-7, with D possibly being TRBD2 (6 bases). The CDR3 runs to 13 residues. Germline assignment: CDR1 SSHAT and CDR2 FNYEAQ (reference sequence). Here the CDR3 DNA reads TGTGCTAGCGGCTTATCCCAGACCTACGAGCAGTACTTC. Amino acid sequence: CASGLSQTYEQYF. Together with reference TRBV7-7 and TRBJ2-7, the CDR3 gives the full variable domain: GAGVSQSPRYKVTKRGQDVTLRCDPISSHATLYWYQQALGQGPEFLTYFNYEAQPDKSGLPSDRFSAERPEGSISTLTIQRTEQRDSAMYRCASGLSQTYEQYFGPGTRLTVT.

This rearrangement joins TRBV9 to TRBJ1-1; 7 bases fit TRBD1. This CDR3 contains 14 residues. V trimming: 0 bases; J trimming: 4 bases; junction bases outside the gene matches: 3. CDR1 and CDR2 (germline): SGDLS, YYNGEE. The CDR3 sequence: CASSVGDRATEAFF. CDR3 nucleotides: TGTGCCAGCAGCGTAGGAGACAGGGCCACTGAAGCTTTCTTT.

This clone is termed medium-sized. CDR3 sequence: CASSPGQQETQYF. Written as DNA, the CDR3 is TGTGCCAGCAGCCCAGGACAGCAAGAGACCCAGTACTTC. The chain recombines TRBV7-9 with TRBJ2-5, with a tentative D call TRBD1 (6 bases). Germline CDR1 is SEHNR and CDR2 is FQNEAQ (reference sequence). The V gene lost 5 bases and the J gene lost 2 bases, with 9 bases spanning the gap. This CDR3 has 13 amino acids. The full variable domain, rest sourced from reference TRBV7-9 and TRBJ2-5, is DTGVSQNPRHKITKRGQNVTFRCDPISEHNRLYWYRQTLGQGPEFLTYFQNEAQLEKSRLLSDRFSAERPKGSFSTLEIQRTEQGDSAMYLCASSPGQQETQYFGPGTRLLVL.

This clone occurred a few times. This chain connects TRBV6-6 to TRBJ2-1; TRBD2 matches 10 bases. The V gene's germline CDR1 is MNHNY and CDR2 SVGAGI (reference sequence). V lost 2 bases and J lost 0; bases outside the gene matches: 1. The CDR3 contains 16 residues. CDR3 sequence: CASSYQRGGSYNEQFF. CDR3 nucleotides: TGTGCCAGCAGTTACCAGCGGGGGGGCTCCTACAATGAGCAGTTCTTC.

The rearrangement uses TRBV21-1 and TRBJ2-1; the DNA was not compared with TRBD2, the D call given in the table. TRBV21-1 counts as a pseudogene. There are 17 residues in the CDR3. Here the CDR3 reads CASSKRGASGDYNEQFF. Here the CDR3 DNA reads TGTGCCAGCAGCAAAAGGGGAGCTAGCGGGGACTACAATGAGCAGTTCTTC.

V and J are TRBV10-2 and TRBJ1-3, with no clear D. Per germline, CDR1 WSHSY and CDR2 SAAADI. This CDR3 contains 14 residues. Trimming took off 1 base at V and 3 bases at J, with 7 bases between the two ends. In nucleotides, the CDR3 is TGCGCCAGCAGTGAGTTCGTACTTGGAAACACCATATATTTT. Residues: CASSEFVLGNTIYF.

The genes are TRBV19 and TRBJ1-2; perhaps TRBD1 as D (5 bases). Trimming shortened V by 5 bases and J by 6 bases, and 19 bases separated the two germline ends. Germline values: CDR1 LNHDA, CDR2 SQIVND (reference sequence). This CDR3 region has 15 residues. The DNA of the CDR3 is TGTGCCAGTAGTTTCCCCCCTGGGGGGGTCGATGGCTACACCTTC. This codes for CASSFPPGGVDGYTF. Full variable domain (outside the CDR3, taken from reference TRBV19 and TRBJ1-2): DGGITQSPKYLFRKEGQNVTLSCEQNLNHDAMYWYRQDPGQGLRLIYYSQIVNDFQKGDIAEGYSVSREKKESFPLTVTSAQKNPTAFYLCASSFPPGGVDGYTFGSGTRLTVV.

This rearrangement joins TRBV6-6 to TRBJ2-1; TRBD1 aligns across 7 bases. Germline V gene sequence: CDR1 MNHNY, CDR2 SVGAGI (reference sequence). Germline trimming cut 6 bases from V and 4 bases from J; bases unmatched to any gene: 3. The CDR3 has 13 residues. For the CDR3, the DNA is TGTGCCAGCAGGGAGACAGGGTACAATGAGCAGTTCTTC. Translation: CASRETGYNEQFF.

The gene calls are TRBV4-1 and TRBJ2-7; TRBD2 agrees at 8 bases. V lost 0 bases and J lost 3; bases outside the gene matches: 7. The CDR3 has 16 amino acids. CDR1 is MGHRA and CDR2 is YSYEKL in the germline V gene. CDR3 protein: CASSQDEVTSGYEQYF. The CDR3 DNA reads TGCGCCAGCAGCCAAGACGAAGTTACTAGCGGCTACGAGCAGTACTTC.